This T cell receptor (beta chain) appears in the sequencing data of a study of blood T cell repertoires in COVID-19. Study-level background: T cells, B-cell-depleted T cells, or PBMCs provided the cDNA or gDNA that served as material.

Participants were aged about 18 to 89 years from 24 US areas. The study assigned cohorts using participant-reported clinical history. Germline V gene sequence: CDR1 SGHTA, CDR2 FQGNSA. This CDR3 has 15 residues. The ends were cut back, 5 bases at V and 7 bases at J, with 15 bases in the middle. Per the authors' pipeline: The authors estimated nucleated cell counts from reference gene primer amplification. Data came from immunoSEQ multiplex PCR; TCRdb stores just in-frame clones and leaves some out. The V and J calls and the clone size are those of that table, but D and trimming were determined from the DNA. Altogether around 300,000 clones are present, about 87% being singletons, with the ten largest covering about 5%.

J is TRBJ1-6 and V is TRBV7-2; D is ambiguous. What was sequenced was PBMCs or T cells enriched from blood (not recorded which). The sequence derives from a man aged 25 to 40 who had recovered from COVID-19. DNA of the CDR3: TGTGCCAGCAGCAAATCCGTAAATACAAATTCACCCCTCCACTTT. Protein sequence: CASSKSVNTNSPLHF.